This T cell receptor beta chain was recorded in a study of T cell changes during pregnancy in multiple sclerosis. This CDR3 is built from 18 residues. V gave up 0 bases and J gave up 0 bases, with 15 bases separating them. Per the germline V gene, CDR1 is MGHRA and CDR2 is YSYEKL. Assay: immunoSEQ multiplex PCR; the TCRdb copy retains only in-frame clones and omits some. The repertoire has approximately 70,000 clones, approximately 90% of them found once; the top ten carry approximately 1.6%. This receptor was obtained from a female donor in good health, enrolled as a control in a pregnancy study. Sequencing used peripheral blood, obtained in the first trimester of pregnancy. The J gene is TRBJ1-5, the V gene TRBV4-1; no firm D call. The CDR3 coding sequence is TGCGCCAGCAGCCAAGATAGCCCTTGGCAGTATAGCAATCAGCCCCAGCATTTT. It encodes CASSQDSPWQYSNQPQHF.